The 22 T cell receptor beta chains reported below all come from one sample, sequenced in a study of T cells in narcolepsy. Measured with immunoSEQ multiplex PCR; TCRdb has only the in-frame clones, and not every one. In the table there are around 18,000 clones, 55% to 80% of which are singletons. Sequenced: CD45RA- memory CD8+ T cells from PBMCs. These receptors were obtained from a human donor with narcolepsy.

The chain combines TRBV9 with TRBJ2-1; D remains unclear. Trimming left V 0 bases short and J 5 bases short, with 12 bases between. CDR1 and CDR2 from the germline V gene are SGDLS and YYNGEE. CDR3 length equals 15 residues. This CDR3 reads CASSVEGRFDNEQFF. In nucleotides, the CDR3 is TGTGCCAGCAGCGTAGAGGGCAGATTCGACAATGAGCAGTTCTTC.

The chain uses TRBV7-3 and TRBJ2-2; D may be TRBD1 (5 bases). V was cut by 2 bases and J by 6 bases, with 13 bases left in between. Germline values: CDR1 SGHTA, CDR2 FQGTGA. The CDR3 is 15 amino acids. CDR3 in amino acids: CASSLGTGRAGELFF. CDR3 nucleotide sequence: TGTGCCAGCAGCTTAGGCACAGGACGGGCCGGGGAGCTGTTTTTT.

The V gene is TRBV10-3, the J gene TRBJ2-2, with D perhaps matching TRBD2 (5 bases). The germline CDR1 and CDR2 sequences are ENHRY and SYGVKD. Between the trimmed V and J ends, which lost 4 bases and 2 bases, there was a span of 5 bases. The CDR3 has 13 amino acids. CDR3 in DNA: TGTGCCATCAGTGGACTAAACACCGGGGAGCTGTTTTTT. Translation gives CAISGLNTGELFF.

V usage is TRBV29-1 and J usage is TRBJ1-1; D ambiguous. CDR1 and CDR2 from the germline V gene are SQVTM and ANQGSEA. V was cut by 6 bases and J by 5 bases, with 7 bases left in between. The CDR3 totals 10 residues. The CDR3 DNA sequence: TGCAGCGTCAGGTGGACTGAAGCTTTCTTT. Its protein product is CSVRWTEAFF.

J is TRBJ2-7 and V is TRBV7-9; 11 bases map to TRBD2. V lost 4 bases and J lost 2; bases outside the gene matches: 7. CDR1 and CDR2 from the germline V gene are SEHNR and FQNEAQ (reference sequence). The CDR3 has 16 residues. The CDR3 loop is CASSSGSSGGTYEQYF. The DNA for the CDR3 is TGTGCCAGCAGCTCCGGATCTAGCGGGGGGACCTACGAGCAGTACTTC.

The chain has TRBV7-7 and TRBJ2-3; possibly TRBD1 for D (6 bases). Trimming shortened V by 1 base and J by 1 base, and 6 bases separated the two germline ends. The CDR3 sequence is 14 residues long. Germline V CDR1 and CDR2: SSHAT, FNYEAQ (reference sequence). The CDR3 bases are TGTGCCAGCAGCTTAGGACAGGGCACAGATACGCAGTATTTT. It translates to CASSLGQGTDTQYF. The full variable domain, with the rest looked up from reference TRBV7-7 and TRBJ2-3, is GAGVSQSPRYKVTKRGQDVTLRCDPISSHATLYWYQQALGQGPEFLTYFNYEAQPDKSGLPSDRFSAERPEGSISTLTIQRTEQRDSAMYRCASSLGQGTDTQYFGPGTRLTVL.

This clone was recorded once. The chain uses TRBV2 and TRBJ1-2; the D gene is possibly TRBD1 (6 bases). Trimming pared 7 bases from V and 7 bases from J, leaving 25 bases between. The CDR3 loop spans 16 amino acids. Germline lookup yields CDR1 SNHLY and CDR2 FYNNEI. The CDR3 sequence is CASTSKMGGAVLGYTF. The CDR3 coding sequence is TGTGCCAGCACTTCCAAAATGGGGGGCGCAGTCCTTGGCTACACCTTC.

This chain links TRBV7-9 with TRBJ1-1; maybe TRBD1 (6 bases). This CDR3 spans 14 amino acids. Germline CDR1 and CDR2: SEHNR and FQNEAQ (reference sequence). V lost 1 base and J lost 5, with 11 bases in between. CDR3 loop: CASSLGQGFTEAFF. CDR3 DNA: TGTGCCAGCAGCTTAGGGCAGGGGTTTACTGAAGCTTTCTTT.

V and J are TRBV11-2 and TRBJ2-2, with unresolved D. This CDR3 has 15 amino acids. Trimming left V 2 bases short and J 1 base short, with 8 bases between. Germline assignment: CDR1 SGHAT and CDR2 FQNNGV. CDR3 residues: CASSLLPLNTGELFF. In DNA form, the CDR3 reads TGTGCCAGCAGCTTACTCCCGCTGAACACCGGGGAGCTGTTTTTT.

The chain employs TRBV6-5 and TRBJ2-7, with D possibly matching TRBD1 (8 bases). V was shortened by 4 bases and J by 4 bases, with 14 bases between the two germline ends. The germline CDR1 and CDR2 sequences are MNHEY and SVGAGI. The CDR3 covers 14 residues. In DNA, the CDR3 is TGTGCCAGCAGTTTCGGACAGGGAGGGTACGAGCAGTACTTC. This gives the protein CASSFGQGGYEQYF.

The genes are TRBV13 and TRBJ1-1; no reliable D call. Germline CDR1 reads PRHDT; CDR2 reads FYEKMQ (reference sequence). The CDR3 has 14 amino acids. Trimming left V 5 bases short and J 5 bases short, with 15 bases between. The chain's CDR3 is CASSLSYEGTEAFF. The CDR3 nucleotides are TGTGCCAGCAGCCTGTCGTATGAGGGAACTGAAGCTTTCTTT.

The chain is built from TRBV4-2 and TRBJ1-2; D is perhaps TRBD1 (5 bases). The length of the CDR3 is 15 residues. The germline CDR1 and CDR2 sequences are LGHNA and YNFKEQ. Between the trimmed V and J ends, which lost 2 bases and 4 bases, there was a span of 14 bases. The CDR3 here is CASSQPIRDRYGYTF. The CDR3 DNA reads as TGTGCCAGCAGCCAACCCATCCGGGACCGCTATGGCTACACCTTC.

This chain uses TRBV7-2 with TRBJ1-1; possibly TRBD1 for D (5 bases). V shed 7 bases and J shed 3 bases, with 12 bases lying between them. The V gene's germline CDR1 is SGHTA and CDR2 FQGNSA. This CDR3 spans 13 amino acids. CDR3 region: CASNPQGDTEAFF. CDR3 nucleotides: TGTGCCAGCAACCCTCAGGGAGACACTGAAGCTTTCTTT.

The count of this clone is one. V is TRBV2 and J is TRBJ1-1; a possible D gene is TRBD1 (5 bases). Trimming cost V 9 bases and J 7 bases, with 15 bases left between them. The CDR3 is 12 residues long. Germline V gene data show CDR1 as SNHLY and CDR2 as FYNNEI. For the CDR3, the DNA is TGTGCCAGAGAAGGGGTCGGCGGTGAAGCTTTCTTT. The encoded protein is CAREGVGGEAFF.

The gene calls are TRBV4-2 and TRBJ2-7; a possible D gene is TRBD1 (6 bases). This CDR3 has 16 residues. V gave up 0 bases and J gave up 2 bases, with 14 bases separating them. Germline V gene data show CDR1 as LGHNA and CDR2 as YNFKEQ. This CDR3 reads CASSQDQGAGAYEQYF. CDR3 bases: TGTGCCAGCAGCCAAGATCAAGGGGCAGGGGCCTACGAGCAGTACTTC.

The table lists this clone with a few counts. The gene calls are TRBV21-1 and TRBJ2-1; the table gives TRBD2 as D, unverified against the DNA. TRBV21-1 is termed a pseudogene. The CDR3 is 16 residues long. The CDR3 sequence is CASSPFPALALDEQFF. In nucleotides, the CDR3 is TGTGCCAGCAGCCCCTTCCCTGCGTTAGCACTCGATGAGCAGTTCTTC.

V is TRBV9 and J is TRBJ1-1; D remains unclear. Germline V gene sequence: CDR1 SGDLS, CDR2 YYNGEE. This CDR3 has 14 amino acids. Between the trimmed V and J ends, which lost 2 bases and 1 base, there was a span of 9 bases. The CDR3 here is CASSVGRTNTEAFF. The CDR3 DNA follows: TGTGCCAGCAGCGTCGGACGGACGAACACTGAAGCTTTCTTT.

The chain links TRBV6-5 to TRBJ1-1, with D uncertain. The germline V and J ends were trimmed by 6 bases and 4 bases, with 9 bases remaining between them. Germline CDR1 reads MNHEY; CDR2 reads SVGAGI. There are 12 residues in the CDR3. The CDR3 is CASSRRGTEAFF. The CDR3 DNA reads TGTGCCAGCAGCCGCAGAGGCACTGAAGCTTTCTTT.

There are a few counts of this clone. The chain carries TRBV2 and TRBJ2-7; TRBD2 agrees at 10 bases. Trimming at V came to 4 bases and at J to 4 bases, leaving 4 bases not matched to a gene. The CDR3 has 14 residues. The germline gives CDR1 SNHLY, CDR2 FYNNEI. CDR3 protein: CASSATSGPYEQYF. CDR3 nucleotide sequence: TGTGCCAGCAGTGCGACTAGCGGGCCGTACGAGCAGTACTTC.

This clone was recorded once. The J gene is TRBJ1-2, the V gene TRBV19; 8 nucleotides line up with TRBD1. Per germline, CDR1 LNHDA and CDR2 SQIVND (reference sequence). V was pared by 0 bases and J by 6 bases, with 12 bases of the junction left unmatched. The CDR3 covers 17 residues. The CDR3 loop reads CASSIDLGQGRMDGYTF. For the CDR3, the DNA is TGTGCCAGTAGTATAGATCTAGGACAGGGTCGTATGGATGGCTACACCTTC.

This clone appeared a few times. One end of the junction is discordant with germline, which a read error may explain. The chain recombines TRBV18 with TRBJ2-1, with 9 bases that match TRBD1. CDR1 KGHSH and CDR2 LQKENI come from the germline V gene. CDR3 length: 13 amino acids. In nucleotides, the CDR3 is TGTGCCAGCTCACCACCGCGGGAGACAGGGGGGGTCTTC. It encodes CASSPPRETGGVF.

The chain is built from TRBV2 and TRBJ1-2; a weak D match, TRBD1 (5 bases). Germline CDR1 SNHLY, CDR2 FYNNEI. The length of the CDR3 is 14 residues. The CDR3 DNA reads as TGTGCAGAAACACGGGGGGGACTGATCGATGGCTACACCTTC. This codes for CAETRGGLIDGYTF.